Listed here is a single T cell receptor beta chain. Per the germline V gene, CDR1 is ENHRY and CDR2 is SYGVKD. V gave up 6 bases and J gave up 3 bases, with 7 bases separating them. The CDR3 spans 12 residues. These data originate in a study of T cells after yellow fever vaccination. Study conclusions and caveats: The study noted that FACS-sorted repertoires could contain abundant clonotypes contaminating from the bulk population. Clones from primary vaccination mostly reappeared after the booster (around 96% CD4, around 90% CD8).

The TCR cDNA carried a universal primer site and UMIs from 5'RACE template switching. TCRdb re-called the 5' RACE reads with MiXCR, one entry per CDR3 protein. The sample records about 85,000 distinct CDR3 sequences, 10% to 15% being singletons. The rearrangement joins TRBV10-3 to TRBJ2-3; no clear D gene. The sample consisted of CD8+ T cells not binding an NS4B(214-222) dextramer, sorted from PBMCs, taken less than 25 days after the first yellow fever vaccination. The TCR originated in a man aged 18 to 29 who received the YFV17D yellow fever vaccine. This CDR3 reads CAIRRGTDTQYF. For the CDR3, the DNA is TGTGCCATCAGGCGAGGAACAGATACGCAGTATTTT.